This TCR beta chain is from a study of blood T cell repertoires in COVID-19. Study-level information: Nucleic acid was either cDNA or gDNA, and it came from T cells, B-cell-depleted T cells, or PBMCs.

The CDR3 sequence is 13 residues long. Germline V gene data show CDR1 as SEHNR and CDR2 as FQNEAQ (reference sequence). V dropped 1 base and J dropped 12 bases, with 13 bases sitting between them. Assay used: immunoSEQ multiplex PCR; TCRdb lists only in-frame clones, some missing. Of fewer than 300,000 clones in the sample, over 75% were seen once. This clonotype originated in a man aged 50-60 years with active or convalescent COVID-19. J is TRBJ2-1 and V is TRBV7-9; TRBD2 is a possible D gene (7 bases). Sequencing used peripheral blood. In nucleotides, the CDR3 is TGTGCCAGCAGCTTAGGACGCGGGGGCCGGCAGTTCTTC. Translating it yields CASSLGRGGRQFF.